What follows are 13 T cell receptor beta chains derived from one specimen sequenced in a study of Graves' ophthalmopathy and Graves' hyperthyroidism. Beta-chain TCR CDR3 regions were amplified from RNA transcripts. Second-round multiplex PCR came after first-round RT-PCR with HTBI primers. TCRdb reprocessed the multiplex PCR reads with MiXCR, giving one entry per CDR3 protein. The sample carries roughly 350,000 distinct CDR3 sequences, roughly 15% recorded once. Sequencing was performed on peripheral blood. Receptor source: an adult woman with stable Graves' hyperthyroidism.

This clonotype was observed at least ten times. V and J are TRBV12-5 and TRBJ1-1; TRBD1 matches at 10 bases. Losses at the gene ends were 1 base for V and 3 bases for J; bases not matched to a gene: 5. This CDR3 spans 16 amino acids. Germline V gene data show CDR1 as LGHNT and CDR2 as FRNRAP. Written as DNA, the CDR3 is TGTGCTAGTGGTTTGGACAGAGGGACAGGGGACACTGAAGCTTTCTTT. The encoded protein is CASGLDRGTGDTEAFF.

Ten or more counts support this clonotype. The rearrangement joins TRBV6-5 to TRBJ2-5; D is unclear. Germline CDR1 is MNHEY and CDR2 is SVGAGI. Trimming took 2 bases from V and 2 from J, leaving 6 bases between them. The CDR3 contains 13 residues. The CDR3 region is CASSYRFQETQYF. CDR3 bases: TGTGCCAGCAGTTACAGATTTCAAGAGACCCAGTACTTC.

The chain recombines TRBV27 with TRBJ1-1; D not resolved. The CDR3 spans 13 residues. Germline values: CDR1 MNHEY, CDR2 SMNVEV (reference sequence). Trimming cost V 4 bases and J 4 bases, with 10 bases left between them. The DNA of the CDR3 is TGTGCCAGCAGTTCTTGGGGAGGCACTGAAGCTTTCTTT. Translating gives CASSSWGGTEAFF.

This sequence joins TRBV24-1 and TRBJ2-1; D call uncertain. The CDR3 is 13 amino acids. Looked up from germline, CDR1 is KGHDR and CDR2 is SFDVKD. Trimming removed 6 bases from V and 4 bases from J, with 9 bases in between. CDR3 protein: CATSSLGYNEQFF. Written as DNA, the CDR3 is TGTGCCACCAGTAGCCTAGGATACAATGAGCAGTTCTTC.

This clonotype occurred many times. This chain connects TRBV6-5 to TRBJ2-2; 7 bases map to TRBD1. Germline CDR1 reads MNHEY; CDR2 reads SVGAGI. Unmatched junction bases numbered 6, after V lost 5 bases and J lost 6 bases. This CDR3 has 14 amino acids. The CDR3 sequence is CASSTTGDPGELFF. The CDR3 region has the DNA TGTGCCAGCAGTACTACAGGGGACCCCGGGGAGCTGTTTTTT.

This clonotype was seen repeatedly, ten times or more. V usage is TRBV7-8 and J usage is TRBJ2-4; no reliable D call. The CDR3 totals 15 residues. The germline V and J ends were trimmed by 5 bases and 3 bases, with 14 bases remaining between them. Germline V gives CDR1 SGHVS, CDR2 FQNEAQ. Here the CDR3 reads CASSRPEGRKNIQYF. In DNA, the CDR3 is TGTGCCAGCAGCCGACCCGAAGGGCGCAAAAACATTCAGTACTTC.

In this sample, this clonotype turned up many times. The chain employs TRBV20-1 and TRBJ2-7, with 7 bases aligning to TRBD1. The J segment lost 5 bases and the V segment lost 3 bases, leaving 7 bases of the junction unmatched. CDR1 and CDR2 (germline): DFQATT, SNEGSKA (reference sequence). CDR3 length: 13 amino acids. This CDR3 reads CSARAQGFHEQYF. CDR3 coding DNA: TGCAGTGCTAGGGCACAGGGGTTTCACGAGCAGTACTTC.

Ten or more counts support this clonotype. The chain recombines TRBV12-5 with TRBJ2-7; possibly TRBD2 for D (5 bases). V was cut by 3 bases and J by 5 bases, with 5 bases left in between. Germline CDR1 LGHNT, CDR2 FRNRAP. This CDR3 comprises 11 residues. CDR3 bases: TGTGCTAGTGGTTTCGGGGACGAGCAGTACTTC. Translation: CASGFGDEQYF.

Note on this clonotype: One junction end does not reproduce the germline sequence, and a read error may be involved. The gene calls are TRBV28 and TRBJ1-2; no definite D call. The CDR3 contains 15 residues. Per the germline V gene, CDR1 is MDHEN and CDR2 is SYDVKM. CDR3 DNA: TGTGCTAGCAGTGCTTCATGTACAGCTAACTATGGCTACACCTTC. Amino acid sequence: CASSASCTANYGYTF.

This rearrangement joins TRBV7-2 to TRBJ1-1, with D maybe TRBD1 (5 bases). The germline CDR1 and CDR2 sequences are SGHTA and FQGNSA. V was shortened by 3 bases and J by 0 bases, with 8 bases between the two germline ends. The CDR3 loop spans 14 amino acids. CDR3 bases: TGTGCCAGCAGCTTGGACATCTTGAACACTGAAGCTTTCTTT. Protein sequence: CASSLDILNTEAFF.

About this clonotype itself: This may be a read error: a much more frequent sequence differs by one nucleotide. This sequence joins TRBV9 and TRBJ2-4, with D unresolved. The CDR3 runs 14 residues. CDR1 is SGDLS, CDR2 YYNGEE, per germline. DNA for the CDR3: TGTGCCAGCAGCCCGAACCCAGCCAAAAACATTAAGTACTTC. This translates into CASSPNPAKNIKYF.

This clonotype was recorded at least ten times. This chain links TRBV28 with TRBJ1-2, with D unresolved. Trimming cost V 4 bases and J 5 bases, with 17 bases left between them. From germline, CDR1 is MDHEN and CDR2 SYDVKM. This CDR3 has 15 amino acids. Here the CDR3 reads CASSSPGRDRYGYTF. CDR3 nucleotides: TGTGCCAGCAGTTCCCCCGGACGGGATAGGTATGGCTACACCTTC.

Notes on this clonotype: The junction does not match germline at one end; this may be a read error. The chain recombines TRBV12-3 or TRBV12-4 with TRBJ2-4; 9 bases are a match to TRBD2. The CDR3 consists of 18 residues. The DNA of the CDR3 is TGTGCCAGCAGTTTCGGTTTCCGGGGACTAGCTAGGGAATACATTAAGTACTTC. Translation gives CASSFGFRGLAREYIKYF.